What follows are 29 T cell receptor beta chains derived from one specimen sequenced in a study of T cell repertoires in cytomegalovirus infection. TCRdb itself ran the reads through MiXCR, one entry per CDR3 protein. The repertoire holds about 310,000 distinct CDR3 sequences, with about a sixth as singletons. Specimen: PBMCs. All receptors derive from a human donor in good health (CMV status not recorded). Some clones in this sample may be carry-over from other donors' samples.

This clonotype was picked up many times. V usage is TRBV7-6 and J usage is TRBJ1-3; D unresolved. Trimming stripped 4 bases from V and 0 bases from J, with 16 bases between. This CDR3 has 17 residues. CDR1 is SGHVS and CDR2 is FNYEAQ in the germline V gene. The CDR3 DNA follows: TGTGCCAGCAGCTCTACAACCCCGACGGTCTCTGGAAACACCATATATTTT. This gives the protein CASSSTTPTVSGNTIYF.

The rearrangement uses TRBV29-1 and TRBJ1-2, with 7 bases aligning to TRBD1. The CDR3 covers 14 residues. Germline values: CDR1 SQVTM, CDR2 ANQGSEA. The V segment lost 6 bases and the J segment 7 bases; nucleotides outside the gene matches: 14. The CDR3 coding sequence is TGCAGCGTGCCCAAGACAGGGTGGATAGGTGGCTACACCTTC. Its protein is CSVPKTGWIGGYTF.

This CDR3 reads CASRRTGTYEQYF. The CDR3 DNA reads as TGTGCCAGCAGAAGGACAGGGACCTACGAGCAGTACTTC. V is TRBV5-6 and J is TRBJ2-7, with TRBD1 matching 8 bases. Trimming took 5 bases from V and 2 from J; bases not matched to a gene: 3. Germline V CDR1 and CDR2: SGHDT, YYEEEE. The CDR3 runs to 13 residues.

The chain carries TRBV12-3 or TRBV12-4 and TRBJ1-5; D not resolved. Trimming shortened V by 4 bases and J by 4 bases, and 11 bases separated the two germline ends. This CDR3 is 14 amino acids long. The CDR3 DNA reads as TGTGCCAGCAGTTCAAGGGCAGGAAATCAGCCCCAGCATTTT. Translating it yields CASSSRAGNQPQHF.

This clonotype has more than one count but fewer than ten. The chain couples TRBV3-1 to TRBJ1-1; no clear D. V shed 4 bases and J shed 2 bases, with 11 bases lying between them. The CDR3 extends over 14 amino acids. The germline gives CDR1 LGHDT, CDR2 YNNKEL (reference sequence). In DNA, the CDR3 is TGTGCCAGCAGCCGGGCGGGGAGAAACACTGAAGCTTTCTTT. Translated, it gives CASSRAGRNTEAFF.

This clonotype has a count of ten or more. The V call is TRBV6-6, the J call TRBJ1-5, with TRBD1 matching over 11 bases. Trimming cost V 2 bases and J 5 bases; bases outside gene matches: 8. CDR3 length: 17 residues. Per the germline V gene, CDR1 is MNHNY and CDR2 is SVGAGI (reference sequence). The CDR3 spells CASSYLSRTGGDQPQHF. The CDR3 DNA follows: TGTGCCAGCAGTTACCTCTCAAGGACAGGGGGCGATCAGCCCCAGCATTTT.

The CDR3 nucleotides are TGTGCCATCAAGGACTGGGGCAGCCCTAACTATGGCTACACCTTC. Residues: CAIKDWGSPNYGYTF. V gene TRBV19 combines with J gene TRBJ1-2; tentative D call: TRBD1 (5 bases). Germline values: CDR1 LNHDA, CDR2 SQIVND (reference sequence). V was trimmed by 10 bases and J by 0 bases, leaving 18 bases between them. The CDR3 consists of 15 residues.

This clonotype appeared a few times. The chain joins TRBV10-3 to TRBJ2-3, with TRBD2 matching over 8 bases. The germline V gene has CDR1 ENHRY and CDR2 SYGVKD. The CDR3 sequence is 14 residues long. Unmatched junction bases numbered 1, after V lost 4 bases and J lost 1 base. The CDR3 protein is CAISVGGGTDTQYF. The CDR3, as DNA: TGTGCCATCAGTGTCGGGGGGGGCACAGATACGCAGTATTTT.

This clonotype has at least ten counts. The chain has TRBV4-3 and TRBJ2-3, with a weak D call TRBD2 (5 bases). V lost 1 base, J lost 2 bases, and 16 bases lay in between. Germline CDR1 reads LGHNA; CDR2 reads YSLEER. The CDR3 consists of 17 residues. DNA of the CDR3: TGCGCCAGCAGCCAAGTACTGGCGGGCCTGGCCACAGATACGCAGTATTTT. Amino acids: CASSQVLAGLATDTQYF.

The chain couples TRBV4-1 to TRBJ2-2, with unresolved D. The CDR3 loop spans 14 amino acids. Germline CDR1 and CDR2: MGHRA and YSYEKL. Trimming took 3 bases from V and 2 from J, leaving 7 bases between them. The CDR3: CASSHSANTGELFF. For the CDR3, the DNA is TGCGCCAGCAGCCATTCGGCCAACACCGGGGAGCTGTTTTTT.

The chain joins TRBV20-1 to TRBJ2-5; 8 nucleotides match TRBD1. The germline V gene has CDR1 DFQATT and CDR2 SNEGSKA (reference sequence). The CDR3 has 17 residues. J lost 0 bases, V lost 4 bases, and 13 bases had no gene match. The CDR3 DNA is TGCAGTGCTACAAGAGGACAGGGCAAGGGAAACCAAGAGACCCAGTACTTC. Translated, it gives CSATRGQGKGNQETQYF.

This clonotype has a count of ten or more. The chain joins TRBV7-6 to TRBJ1-2, with D uncertain. Germline V gene lookup returns CDR1 SGHVS and CDR2 FNYEAQ. Trimming removed 0 bases at V and 7 bases at J, with 12 bases between. CDR3 length equals 14 residues. The CDR3 region has the DNA TGTGCCAGCAGCTTAGCTGAGGGCGTCGGTGGCTACACCTTC. This translates into CASSLAEGVGGYTF. Using reference TRBV7-6 and TRBJ1-2 for the parts outside the CDR3, the full variable domain is GAGVSQSPRYKVTKRGQDVALRCDPISGHVSLYWYRQALGQGPEFLTYFNYEAQQDKSGLPNDRFSAERPEGSISTLTIQRTEQRDSAMYRCASSLAEGVGGYTFGSGTRLTVV.

The V call is TRBV4-2, the J call TRBJ2-1; possibly TRBD1 for D (6 bases). This CDR3 comprises 14 residues. Trimming took off 4 bases at V and 6 bases at J, with 13 bases between the two ends. Germline assignment: CDR1 LGHNA and CDR2 YNFKEQ. The CDR3 region is CASSPRQVSNEQFF. The CDR3, as DNA: TGTGCCAGCAGCCCTCGACAGGTCTCCAATGAGCAGTTCTTC.

The chain combines TRBV4-3 with TRBJ2-4; TRBD2 might be the D (5 bases). Looked up from germline, CDR1 is LGHNA and CDR2 is YSLEER. V gave up 8 bases and J gave up 6 bases, with 23 bases separating them. The CDR3 loop spans 16 amino acids. The CDR3 sequence is CASRPTYSEGRNIQYF. The DNA of the CDR3 is TGCGCCAGCCGCCCCACATATAGCGAAGGGAGAAACATTCAGTACTTC.

The J gene is TRBJ2-3, the V gene TRBV2; 10 bases agree with TRBD2. Germline values: CDR1 SNHLY, CDR2 FYNNEI. V lost 10 bases to trimming and J lost 5 bases; unmatched junction nucleotides: 6. The CDR3 contains 13 residues. The CDR3 sequence is CATERGGEDTQYF. CDR3 bases: TGTGCCACCGAGCGGGGGGGGGAAGATACGCAGTATTTT.

The CDR3 DNA follows: TGTGCCAGCAGCCCGAGGGGGAGCTCCTATAATTCACCCCTCCACTTT. Residues: CASSPRGSSYNSPLHF. V gene TRBV6-6 combines with J gene TRBJ1-6, with D perhaps TRBD1 (6 bases). The CDR3 extends over 16 amino acids. Germline CDR1 reads MNHNY; CDR2 reads SVGAGI (reference sequence). V lost 6 bases and J 0 bases, leaving 12 bases between the germline ends.

This clonotype occurred many times. The genes are TRBV7-2 and TRBJ2-7, with 7 nucleotides matching TRBD1. The CDR3 sequence is 13 residues long. Germline V lookup: CDR1 SGHTA, CDR2 FQGNSA. V dropped 1 base and J dropped 7; count of bases not matched to a gene: 4. The CDR3 nucleotides read TGTGCCAGCAGCTTAGGGCCAGGGGGAGAGCAGTACTTC. Translation gives CASSLGPGGEQYF.

This clonotype was recorded a few times. The chain joins TRBV19 to TRBJ2-5; D is possibly TRBD2 (5 bases). The germline CDR1 and CDR2 sequences are LNHDA and SQIVND (reference sequence). V was shortened by 6 bases and J by 2 bases, with 13 bases between the two germline ends. This CDR3 comprises 14 residues. In DNA form, the CDR3 reads TGTGCCAGTAGGGAAAGCGGCAGTCAAGAGACCCAGTACTTC. As protein: CASRESGSQETQYF.

This clonotype was found a few times. The genes are TRBV5-6 and TRBJ2-3, with 11 positions matching TRBD2. V gave up 4 bases and J gave up 0 bases; unmatched junction bases: 13. The CDR3 runs to 19 residues. Looked up from germline, CDR1 is SGHDT and CDR2 is YYEEEE. CDR3 in amino acids: CASSRPPATSGGSTDTQYF. The CDR3 nucleotides read TGTGCCAGCAGCCGCCCCCCGGCAACTAGCGGGGGAAGCACAGATACGCAGTATTTT.

Many counts were recorded for this clonotype. The chain links TRBV7-2 to TRBJ2-1; D perhaps matches TRBD1 (5 bases). This CDR3 has 13 residues. With 5 bases removed from V and 9 bases from J, the gap between germline ends came to 14 bases. The germline V gene has CDR1 SGHTA and CDR2 FQGNSA. CDR3 residues: CASSRDSHLEQFF. CDR3 DNA: TGTGCCAGCAGCCGCGACAGTCACCTTGAGCAGTTCTTC.

This clonotype was found a few times. The genes are TRBV20-1 and TRBJ1-6; the match to TRBD1 covers 8 bases. Germline loops: CDR1 DFQATT, CDR2 SNEGSKA (reference sequence). The CDR3 is 13 residues long. V lost 6 bases, J lost 7 bases, and 5 bases stayed unmatched. The chain's CDR3 is CSALTGANSPLHF. Written as DNA, the CDR3 is TGCAGTGCGCTGACAGGGGCCAATTCACCCCTCCACTTT.

The rearrangement links TRBV20-1 to TRBJ1-6; 9 nucleotides align to TRBD1. The CDR3 is 15 residues long. The germline V gene encodes CDR1 DFQATT and CDR2 SNEGSKA (reference sequence). Trimming cost V 1 base and J 6 bases; bases outside gene matches: 4. As DNA, the CDR3 is TGCAGTGCTAGAGCACGGGGACAGGGTAATTCACCCCTCCACTTT. Translating it yields CSARARGQGNSPLHF.

In its sample, this clonotype was seen a few times. The rearrangement uses TRBV5-4 and TRBJ1-5; no clear D gene. CDR1 and CDR2 from the germline V gene are SGHNT and YYREEE (reference sequence). The CDR3 sequence is 12 residues long. Deletions cut 3 bases from V and 9 bases from J, with 10 bases between. The CDR3 region has the DNA TGTGCCAGCAGCTCGGCATTTGGGCCCCAGCATTTT. Translated: CASSSAFGPQHF.

The chain links TRBV11-2 to TRBJ2-1; D is uncertain. V lost 2 bases, J lost 4 bases, and 15 bases lay in between. The CDR3 spans 16 residues. CDR1 and CDR2 from the germline V gene are SGHAT and FQNNGV. CDR3 sequence (DNA): TGTGCCAGCAGCTTATCGGTGCTAAGAAGTTACAATGAGCAGTTCTTC. Translated, it gives CASSLSVLRSYNEQFF.

The genes are TRBV20-1 and TRBJ2-3; D might be TRBD1 (6 bases). Germline V gene sequence: CDR1 DFQATT, CDR2 SNEGSKA (reference sequence). The length of the CDR3 is 14 residues. Trimming removed 3 bases at V and 5 bases at J, with 15 bases between. CDR3 loop: CSASNRVKGDTQYF. The CDR3 region has the DNA TGCAGTGCTAGTAACAGGGTGAAAGGAGATACGCAGTATTTT.

This chain connects TRBV2 to TRBJ1-5; D unresolved. Germline V gives CDR1 SNHLY, CDR2 FYNNEI. The V end was cut by 3 bases, the J end by 4 bases, with 7 bases between. The CDR3 covers 13 residues. The CDR3 DNA sequence: TGTGCCAGCAGTGAGCTGGAGAATCAGCCCCAGCATTTT. The encoded protein is CASSELENQPQHF.

This clonotype was picked up many times. This chain links TRBV20-1 with TRBJ2-3; D might be TRBD2 (5 bases). Deletions cut 0 bases from V and 0 bases from J, with 16 bases between. Germline V gene data show CDR1 as DFQATT and CDR2 as SNEGSKA (reference sequence). The CDR3 spans 17 residues. CDR3: CSARDPHGSGSTDTQYF. The CDR3 DNA sequence: TGCAGTGCTAGAGATCCCCATGGGAGCGGTAGCACAGATACGCAGTATTTT.

V is TRBV28 and J is TRBJ2-4; TRBD2 matches at 9 bases. After removal of 6 bases from V and 7 bases from J, the junction contained 13 bases not matched to a gene. CDR3 length equals 16 residues. Germline V gene sequence: CDR1 MDHEN, CDR2 SYDVKM. The CDR3 DNA sequence: TGTGCCAGCAGCGACCCGGCGGGGGGGCCGAGGAACATTCAGTACTTC. Protein product: CASSDPAGGPRNIQYF.

The gene calls are TRBV28 and TRBJ1-2; D may be TRBD1 (6 bases). Germline loops: CDR1 MDHEN, CDR2 SYDVKM. V shed 6 bases and J shed 3 bases, with 20 bases lying between them. This CDR3 contains 16 residues. The CDR3 sequence is CASSVGTIPLDYGYTF. The CDR3 coding sequence is TGTGCCAGCAGCGTCGGGACAATCCCCTTGGACTATGGCTACACCTTC.